The present T cell receptor beta chain was sequenced within a study of beta chain features in type 1 diabetes. Study information: Patient and healthy donor groups were alike in age, gender and cell yields. Study outcomes and limitations: A pattern of fewer insertions and more deletions at VDJ junctions was seen in type 1 diabetes patients. Healthy donors had naive, central memory and Treg TCRB repertoires that appeared less similar than those seen among patients.

Blood was drawn once from each donor into heparinised tubes. The draws averaged around 110 mL. This clone occurred a few times. Its antigen is still unknown. In the same sample, other DNA sequences code for this CDR3. Expressed TCRB transcripts got sequenced, as all isolated RNA was reverse transcribed. Profiled with immunoSEQ multiplex PCR; TCRdb holds only in-frame clones, not every one. The sample includes about 290,000 clones, about 8% of them seen just once. The germline V gene encodes CDR1 LNHDA and CDR2 SQIVND (reference sequence). The CDR3 loop spans 16 amino acids. V gave up 5 bases and J gave up 6 bases; unmatched junction bases: 11.

The gene calls are TRBV19 and TRBJ2-3, with TRBD2 matching 10 bases. Sequencing was performed on central memory CD4+ T cells from blood. The receptor comes from a woman aged 18 to 35 in good health. As DNA, the CDR3 is TGTGCCAGTAGTGGGGTAGCGGGAGGTCCGCAGGATACGCAGTATTTT. Translated, it gives CASSGVAGGPQDTQYF.